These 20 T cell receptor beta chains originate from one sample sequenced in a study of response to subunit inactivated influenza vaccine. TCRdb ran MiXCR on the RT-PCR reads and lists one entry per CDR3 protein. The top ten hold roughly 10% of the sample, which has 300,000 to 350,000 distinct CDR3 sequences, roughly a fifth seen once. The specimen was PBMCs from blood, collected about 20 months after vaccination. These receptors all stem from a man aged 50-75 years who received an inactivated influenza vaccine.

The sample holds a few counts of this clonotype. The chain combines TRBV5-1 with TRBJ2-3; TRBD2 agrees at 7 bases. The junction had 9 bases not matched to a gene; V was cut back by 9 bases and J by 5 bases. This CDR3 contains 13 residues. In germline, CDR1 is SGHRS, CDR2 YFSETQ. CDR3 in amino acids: CATGLAGEDTQYF. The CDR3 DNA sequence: TGCGCCACCGGGCTGGCGGGGGAAGATACGCAGTATTTT.

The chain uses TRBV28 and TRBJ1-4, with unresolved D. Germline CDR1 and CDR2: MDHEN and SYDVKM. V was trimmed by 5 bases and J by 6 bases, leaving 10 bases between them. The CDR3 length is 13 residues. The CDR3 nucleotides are TGTGCCAGCAGTCCCTTCGATTATGAAAAACTGTTTTTT. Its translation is CASSPFDYEKLFF.

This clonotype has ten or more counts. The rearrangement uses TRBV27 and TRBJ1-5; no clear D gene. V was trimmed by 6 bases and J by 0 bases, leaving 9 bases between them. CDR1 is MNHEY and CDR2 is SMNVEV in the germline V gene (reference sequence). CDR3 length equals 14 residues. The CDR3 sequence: CASSLGYSNQPQHF. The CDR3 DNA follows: TGTGCCAGCAGCTTGGGGTATAGCAATCAGCCCCAGCATTTT.

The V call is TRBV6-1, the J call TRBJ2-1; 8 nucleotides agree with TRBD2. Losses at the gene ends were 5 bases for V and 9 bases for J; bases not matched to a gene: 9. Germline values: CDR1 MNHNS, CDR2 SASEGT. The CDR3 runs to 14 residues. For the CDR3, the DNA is TGTGCCAGCAGTCCCACGGGAGGGCCTTTTGAGCAGTTCTTC. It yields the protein CASSPTGGPFEQFF.

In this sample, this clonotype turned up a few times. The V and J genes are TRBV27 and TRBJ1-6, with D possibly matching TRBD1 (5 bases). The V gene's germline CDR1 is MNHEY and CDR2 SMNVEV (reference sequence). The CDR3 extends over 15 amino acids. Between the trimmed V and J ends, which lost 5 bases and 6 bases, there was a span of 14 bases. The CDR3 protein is CASSVHRTLNSPLHF. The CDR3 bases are TGTGCCAGCAGTGTCCACAGGACCCTTAATTCACCCCTCCACTTT.

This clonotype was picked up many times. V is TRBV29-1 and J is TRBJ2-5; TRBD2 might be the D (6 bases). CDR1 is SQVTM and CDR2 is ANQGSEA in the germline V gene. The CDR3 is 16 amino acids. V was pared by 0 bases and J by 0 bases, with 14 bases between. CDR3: CSVEERGPMYQETQYF. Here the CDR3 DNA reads TGCAGCGTTGAAGAGCGGGGCCCGATGTACCAAGAGACCCAGTACTTC.

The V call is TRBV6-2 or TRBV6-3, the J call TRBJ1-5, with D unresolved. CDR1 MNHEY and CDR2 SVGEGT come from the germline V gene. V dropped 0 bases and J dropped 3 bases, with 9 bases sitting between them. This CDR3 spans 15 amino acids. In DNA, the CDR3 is TGTGCCAGCAGTTACTCGAGGGCCCTCAATCAGCCCCAGCATTTT. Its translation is CASSYSRALNQPQHF.

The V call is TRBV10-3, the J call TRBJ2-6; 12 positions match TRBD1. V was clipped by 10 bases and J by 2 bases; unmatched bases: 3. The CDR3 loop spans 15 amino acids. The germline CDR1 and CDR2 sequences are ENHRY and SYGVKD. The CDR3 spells CATGQGATGANVLTF. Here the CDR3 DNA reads TGTGCCACGGGACAGGGGGCCACTGGGGCCAACGTCCTGACTTTC.

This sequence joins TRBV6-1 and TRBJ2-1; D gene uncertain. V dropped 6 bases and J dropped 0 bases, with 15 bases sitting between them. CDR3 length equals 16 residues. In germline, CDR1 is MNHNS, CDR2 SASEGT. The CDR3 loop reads CASSPPDMSSYNEQFF. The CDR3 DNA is TGTGCCAGCAGCCCCCCTGATATGAGCTCCTACAATGAGCAGTTCTTC.

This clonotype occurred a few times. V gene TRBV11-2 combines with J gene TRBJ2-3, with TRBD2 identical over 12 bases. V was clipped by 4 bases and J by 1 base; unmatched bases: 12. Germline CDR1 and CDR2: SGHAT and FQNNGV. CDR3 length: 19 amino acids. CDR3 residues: CASSYTAASGGAGTDTQYF. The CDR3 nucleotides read TGTGCCAGCAGCTACACCGCGGCTAGCGGGGGGGCCGGCACAGATACGCAGTATTTT.

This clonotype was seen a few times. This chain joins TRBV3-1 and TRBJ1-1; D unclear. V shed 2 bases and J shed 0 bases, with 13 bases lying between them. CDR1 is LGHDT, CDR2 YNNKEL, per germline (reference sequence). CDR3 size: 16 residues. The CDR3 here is CASSQSGLHLNTEAFF. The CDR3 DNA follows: TGTGCCAGCAGCCAATCGGGTCTACACCTGAACACTGAAGCTTTCTTT.

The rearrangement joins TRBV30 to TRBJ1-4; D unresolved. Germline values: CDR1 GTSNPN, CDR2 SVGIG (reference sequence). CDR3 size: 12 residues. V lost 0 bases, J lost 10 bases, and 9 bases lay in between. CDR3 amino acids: CAWSVQTRKLFF. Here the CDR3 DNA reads TGTGCCTGGAGTGTACAAACACGAAAACTGTTTTTT. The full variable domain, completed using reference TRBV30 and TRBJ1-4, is SQTIHQWPATLVQPVGSPLSLECTVEGTSNPNLYWYRQAAGRGLQLLFYSVGIGQISSEVPQNLSASRPQDRQFILSSKKLLLSDSGFYLCAWSVQTRKLFFGSGTQLSVL.

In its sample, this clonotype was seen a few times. CDR3 loop: CASSSGLAGVVDTQYF. CDR3 in DNA: TGCGCCAGCAGCTCGGGACTAGCGGGAGTTGTAGATACGCAGTATTTT. The V call is TRBV5-1, the J call TRBJ2-3, with 14 bases matching TRBD2. The trim removed 3 bases at V and 5 bases at J, leaving 5 bases unmatched. Germline CDR1 reads SGHRS; CDR2 reads YFSETQ. This CDR3 comprises 16 residues.

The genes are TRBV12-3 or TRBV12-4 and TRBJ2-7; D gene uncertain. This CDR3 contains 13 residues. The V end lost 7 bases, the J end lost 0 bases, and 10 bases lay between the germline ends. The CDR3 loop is CASMDRPSYEQYF. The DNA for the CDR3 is TGTGCCAGCATGGACCGACCCTCCTACGAGCAGTACTTC.

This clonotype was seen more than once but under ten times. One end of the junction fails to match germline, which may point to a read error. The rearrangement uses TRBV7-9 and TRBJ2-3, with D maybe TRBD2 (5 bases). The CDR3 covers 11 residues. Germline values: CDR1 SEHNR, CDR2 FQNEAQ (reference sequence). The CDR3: CASSVADTQYF. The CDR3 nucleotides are TGTGCCAGCAGCGTAGCGGATACGCAGTATTTT.

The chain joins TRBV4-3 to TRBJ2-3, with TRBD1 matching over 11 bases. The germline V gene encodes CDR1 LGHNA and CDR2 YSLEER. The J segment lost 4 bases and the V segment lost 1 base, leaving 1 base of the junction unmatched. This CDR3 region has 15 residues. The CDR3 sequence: CASSQAGQGADTQYF. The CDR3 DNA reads TGCGCCAGCAGCCAAGCGGGACAGGGGGCAGATACGCAGTATTTT.

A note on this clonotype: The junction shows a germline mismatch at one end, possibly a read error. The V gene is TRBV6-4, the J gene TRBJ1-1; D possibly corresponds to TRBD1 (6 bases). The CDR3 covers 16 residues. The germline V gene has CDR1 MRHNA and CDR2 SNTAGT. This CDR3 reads CASSDPLGGVVPEALF. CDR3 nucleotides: TGTGCCAGCAGTGACCCCCTAGGGGGGGTTGTCCCTGAAGCTTTATTT.

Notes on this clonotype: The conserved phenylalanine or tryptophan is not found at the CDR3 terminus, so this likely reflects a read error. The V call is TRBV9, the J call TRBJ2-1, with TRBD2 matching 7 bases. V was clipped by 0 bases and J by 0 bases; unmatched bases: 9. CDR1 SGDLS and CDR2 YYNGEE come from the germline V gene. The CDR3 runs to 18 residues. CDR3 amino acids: CASSVVGGSDSSYNEQFC. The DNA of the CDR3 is TGTGCCAGCAGCGTAGTTGGCGGGAGCGACAGCTCCTACAATGAGCAGTTCTGC.

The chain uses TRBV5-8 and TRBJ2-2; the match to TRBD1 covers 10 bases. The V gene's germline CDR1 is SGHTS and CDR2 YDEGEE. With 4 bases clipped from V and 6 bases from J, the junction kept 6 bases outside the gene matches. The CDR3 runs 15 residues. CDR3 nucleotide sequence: TGTGCCAGCAGCGCCCGGGACAGGGGTCCCGGGGAGCTGTTTTTT. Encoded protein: CASSARDRGPGELFF.

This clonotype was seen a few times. This CDR3 reads CASSQVGNFEKLFF. In nucleotides, the CDR3 is TGCGCCAGCAGCCAAGTGGGAAACTTCGAAAAACTGTTTTTT. The chain couples TRBV4-1 to TRBJ1-4; D gene ambiguous. Between the trimmed V and J ends, which lost 1 base and 8 bases, there was a span of 11 bases. The CDR3 is made up of 14 amino acids. Per the germline V gene, CDR1 is MGHRA and CDR2 is YSYEKL.